The 2 T cell receptor beta chains listed next were all sequenced from one sample in a study of patients and donors after allogeneic stem cell transplantation. One entry per CDR3 protein results from TCRdb running MiXCR on the RT-PCR reads. The repertoire holds about 160,000 distinct CDR3 sequences, about 36% seen once, with around half in the top ten. The sequencing input was blood, either unsorted or a sorted T cell fraction (not recorded which). These receptors all stem from a human donor who was either an allogeneic HSCT recipient or a stem cell or donor lymphocyte infusion donor (not recorded which). It is not recorded whose cells these are; they may come from a transplant donor.

In this sample, this clonotype turned up a few times. The junction differs from germline at one of its ends, possibly a read error. This sequence joins TRBV12-3 or TRBV12-4 and TRBJ1-6; 11 bases align to TRBD1. This CDR3 spans 14 amino acids. The CDR3 nucleotides read TGTGCCAGCAGTAGGACAGGGGGCTCTTCACCTCTCCACTTT. Translating it yields CASSRTGGSSPLHF.

The V gene is TRBV28, the J gene TRBJ2-3; tentative D call: TRBD2 (6 bases). The CDR3 has 16 amino acids. The germline V gene encodes CDR1 MDHEN and CDR2 SYDVKM. Trimming shortened V by 4 bases and J by 3 bases, and 17 bases separated the two germline ends. CDR3 DNA: TGTGCCAGCAGTTCTCCCCGCTGGGACTTAACAGATACGCAGTATTTT. Its translation: CASSSPRWDLTDTQYF.